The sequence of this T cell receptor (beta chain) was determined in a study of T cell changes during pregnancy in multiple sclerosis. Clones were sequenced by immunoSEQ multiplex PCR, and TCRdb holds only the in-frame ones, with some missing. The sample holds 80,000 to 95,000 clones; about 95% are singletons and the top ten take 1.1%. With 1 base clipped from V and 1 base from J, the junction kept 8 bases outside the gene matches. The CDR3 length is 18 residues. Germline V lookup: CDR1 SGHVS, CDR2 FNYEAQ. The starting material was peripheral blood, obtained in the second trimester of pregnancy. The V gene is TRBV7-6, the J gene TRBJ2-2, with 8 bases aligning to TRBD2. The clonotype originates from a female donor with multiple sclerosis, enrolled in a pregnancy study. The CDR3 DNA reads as TGTGCCAGCAGCTTAGTAGGTTCCGGGACTAGGAACACCGGGGAGCTGTTTTTT. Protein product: CASSLVGSGTRNTGELFF.